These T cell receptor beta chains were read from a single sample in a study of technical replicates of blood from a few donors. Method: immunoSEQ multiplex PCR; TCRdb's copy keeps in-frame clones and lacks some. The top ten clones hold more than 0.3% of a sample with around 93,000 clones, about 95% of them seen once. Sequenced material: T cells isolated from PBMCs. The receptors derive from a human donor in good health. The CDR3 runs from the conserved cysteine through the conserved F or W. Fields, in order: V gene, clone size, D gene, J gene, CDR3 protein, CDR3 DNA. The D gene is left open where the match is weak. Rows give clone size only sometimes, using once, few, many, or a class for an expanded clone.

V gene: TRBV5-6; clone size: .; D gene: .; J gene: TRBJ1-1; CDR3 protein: CASSFFTMNTEAFF; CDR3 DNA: TGTGCCAGCAGCTTTTTTACTATGAACACTGAAGCTTTCTTT
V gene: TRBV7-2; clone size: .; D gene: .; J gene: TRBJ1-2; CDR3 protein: CASSLAPGVSYYGYTF; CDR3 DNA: TGTGCCAGCAGCTTAGCGCCGGGGGTCTCCTACTATGGCTACACCTTC
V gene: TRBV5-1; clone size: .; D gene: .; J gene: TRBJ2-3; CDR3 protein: CASSLPRGTTDTQYF; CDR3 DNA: TGCGCCAGCAGCTTGCCCCGGGGAACCACAGATACGCAGTATTTT
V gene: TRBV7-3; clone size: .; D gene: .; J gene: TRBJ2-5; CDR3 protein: CASSLTGRRGEETQYF; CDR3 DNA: TGTGCCAGCAGCTTAACAGGGCGGCGCGGGGAAGAGACCCAGTACTTC
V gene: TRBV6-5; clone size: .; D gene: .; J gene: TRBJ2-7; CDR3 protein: CASRHRDTSYEQYF; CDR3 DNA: TGTGCCAGCAGGCACCGGGACACCTCCTACGAGCAGTACTTC
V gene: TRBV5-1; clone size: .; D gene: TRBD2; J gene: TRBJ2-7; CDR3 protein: CASSLLAGSSYEQYF; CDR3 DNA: TGCGCCAGCAGCTTGCTAGCGGGGAGCTCCTACGAGCAGTACTTC
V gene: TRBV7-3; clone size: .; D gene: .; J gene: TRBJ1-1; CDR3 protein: CASSLYSGVNTEAFF; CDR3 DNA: TGTGCCAGCAGCTTGTATTCCGGGGTGAACACTGAAGCTTTCTTT
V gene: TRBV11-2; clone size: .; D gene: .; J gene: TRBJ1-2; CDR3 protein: CASSFQGNGYTF; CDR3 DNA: TGTGCCAGCAGCTTCCAGGGTAATGGCTACACCTTC
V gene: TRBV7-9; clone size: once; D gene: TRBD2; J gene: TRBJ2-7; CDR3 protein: CASSLEGGDPYEQYF; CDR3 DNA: TGTGCCAGCAGCTTAGAGGGAGGGGATCCCTACGAGCAGTACTTC
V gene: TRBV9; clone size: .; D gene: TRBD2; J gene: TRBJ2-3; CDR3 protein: CASSVVGSGNTDTQYF; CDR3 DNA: TGTGCCAGCAGCGTAGTAGGTAGCGGGAACACAGATACGCAGTATTTT
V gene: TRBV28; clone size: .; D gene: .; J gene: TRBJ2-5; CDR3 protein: CASSLGLQETQYF; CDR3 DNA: TGTGCCAGCAGTTTAGGACTTCAAGAGACCCAGTACTTC
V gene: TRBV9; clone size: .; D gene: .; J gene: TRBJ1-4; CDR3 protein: CASGAGGFEKLFF; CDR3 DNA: TGTGCCAGCGGGGCCGGGGGGTTCGAAAAACTGTTTTTT
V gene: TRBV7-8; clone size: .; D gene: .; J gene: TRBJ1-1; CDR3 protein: CASSLGTVNTEAFF; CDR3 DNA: TGTGCCAGCAGCTTAGGGACAGTGAACACTGAAGCTTTCTTT
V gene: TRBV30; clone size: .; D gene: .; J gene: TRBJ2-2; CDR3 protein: CAWSVESSGGLFF; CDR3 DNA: TGTGCCTGGAGTGTAGAGAGTTCCGGGGGGCTGTTTTTT
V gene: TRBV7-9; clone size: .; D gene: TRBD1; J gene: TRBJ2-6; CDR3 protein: CASSDRVGANVLTF; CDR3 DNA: TGTGCCAGCAGCGACAGGGTTGGGGCCAACGTCCTGACTTTC
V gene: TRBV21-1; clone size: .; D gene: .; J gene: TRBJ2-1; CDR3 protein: CASSKVGTGYNEQFF; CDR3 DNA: TGTGCCAGCAGCAAAGTTGGGACAGGGTACAATGAGCAGTTCTTC
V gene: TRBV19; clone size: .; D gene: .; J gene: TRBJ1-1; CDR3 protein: CASSMIGGTTEAFF; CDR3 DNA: TGTGCCAGTAGTATGATTGGCGGAACCACTGAAGCTTTCTTT
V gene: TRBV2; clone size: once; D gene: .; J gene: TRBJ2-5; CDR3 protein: CASSVPGLQETQYF; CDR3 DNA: TGTGCCAGCAGTGTCCCGGGACTCCAAGAGACCCAGTACTTC
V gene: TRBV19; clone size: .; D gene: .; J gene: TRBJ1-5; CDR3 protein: CAGSRASNQPQHF; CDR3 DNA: TGTGCCGGGAGTCGGGCTAGCAATCAGCCCCAGCATTTT
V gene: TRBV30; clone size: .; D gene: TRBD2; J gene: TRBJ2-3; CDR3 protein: CAWSGLLGSGDPDTQYF; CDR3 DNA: TGTGCCTGGAGTGGCCTGTTAGGTAGCGGGGACCCAGATACGCAGTATTTT
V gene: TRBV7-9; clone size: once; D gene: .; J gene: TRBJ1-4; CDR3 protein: CASSLVLIRASNEKLFF; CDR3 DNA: TGTGCCAGCAGCTTAGTTCTGATCCGAGCTTCAAATGAAAAACTGTTTTTT
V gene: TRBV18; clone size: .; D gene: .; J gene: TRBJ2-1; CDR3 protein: CASSPRDSYNEQFF; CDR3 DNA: TGTGCCAGCTCACCCAGAGACAGTTACAATGAGCAGTTCTTC